These 10 T cell receptor beta chains share one sample of origin, sequenced in a study of response to subunit inactivated influenza vaccine. Each CDR3 protein is one row after TCRdb ran MiXCR on the RT-PCR reads. The sample carries just under 550,000 distinct CDR3 sequences, around 25% recorded once. These same records also appear under a second study, on T cells expressing NK-cell markers. That work contributes: As the method of synthesis, 5'RACE template switching with UMIs yielded TCR beta cDNA.

Source: CD4+ T cells sorted from PBMCs, taken 12 days after vaccination. The receptor set was obtained from a man aged 50-59 years who received an inactivated influenza vaccine.

The table lists this clonotype with a count of one. The genes are TRBV28 and TRBJ2-7; D call uncertain. CDR1 is MDHEN and CDR2 is SYDVKM in the germline V gene. The V gene lost 2 bases and the J gene lost 2 bases, with 19 bases spanning the gap. CDR3 length: 17 residues. CDR3: CASSLGHWGVVTYEQYF. The CDR3 nucleotides read TGTGCCAGCAGTTTAGGTCATTGGGGTGTTGTAACCTACGAGCAGTACTTC.

The chain joins TRBV6-5 to TRBJ1-6, with TRBD1 as a possible D gene (5 bases). Looked up from germline, CDR1 is MNHEY and CDR2 is SVGAGI. The CDR3 runs 17 residues. V was pared by 0 bases and J by 9 bases, with 18 bases between. CDR3 in amino acids: CASSYSVRGAWSSPLHF. CDR3 coding DNA: TGTGCCAGCAGTTACTCAGTGAGGGGCGCTTGGAGTTCACCCCTCCACTTT.

This clonotype was seen only a few times. V is TRBV3-1 and J is TRBJ1-3; no reliable D call. The CDR3 covers 15 residues. Per the germline V gene, CDR1 is LGHDT and CDR2 is YNNKEL (reference sequence). V was clipped by 0 bases and J by 4 bases, with 10 bases between them. CDR3 protein: CASSQDGWGGNTIYF. CDR3 coding DNA: TGTGCCAGCAGCCAAGACGGATGGGGAGGAAACACCATATATTTT.

This clonotype occurred a few times. The chain couples TRBV5-1 to TRBJ2-5, with D maybe TRBD2 (6 bases). This CDR3 is 17 amino acids long. The germline V gene encodes CDR1 SGHRS and CDR2 YFSETQ. V was clipped by 0 bases and J by 1 base, with 16 bases between them. The CDR3 spells CASSLGQRVAFQETQYF. DNA for the CDR3: TGCGCCAGCAGCTTGGGACAGCGGGTAGCGTTCCAAGAGACCCAGTACTTC.

This clonotype was observed a few times. This chain joins TRBV6-2 or TRBV6-3 and TRBJ1-2, with 10 nucleotides matching TRBD1. The CDR3 has 14 amino acids. After removal of 7 bases from V and 8 bases from J, the junction contained 10 bases not matched to a gene. Germline CDR1 reads MNHEY; CDR2 reads SVGEGT. CDR3 nucleotides: TGTGCCAGCAAAACCGGGACAGGGGTCCACGGCTACACCTTC. It encodes CASKTGTGVHGYTF.

This chain connects TRBV28 to TRBJ1-4; TRBD1 is a possible D gene (6 bases). The length of the CDR3 is 18 residues. Looked up from germline, CDR1 is MDHEN and CDR2 is SYDVKM. Trimming shortened V by 4 bases and J by 0 bases, and 18 bases separated the two germline ends. CDR3 nucleotides: TGTGCCAGCAGTTCTTTGGCAGGGGTAGGCGCAACTAATGAAAAACTGTTTTTT. Its translation: CASSSLAGVGATNEKLFF.

The gene calls are TRBV15 and TRBJ2-7, with 8 bases identical to TRBD1. Trimming at V came to 1 base and at J to 2 bases, leaving 10 bases not matched to a gene. The germline CDR1 and CDR2 sequences are LNHNV and YYDKDF (reference sequence). This CDR3 is 17 amino acids long. For the CDR3, the DNA is TGTGCCACCAGCAGAGGGATGACAGGGGCACTCACCTACGAGCAGTACTTC. Translated, it gives CATSRGMTGALTYEQYF.

This clonotype was counted between two and nine times. This chain joins TRBV20-1 and TRBJ1-5, with TRBD1 as a possible D gene (6 bases). V lost 4 bases, J lost 5 bases, and 12 bases lay in between. CDR1 is DFQATT and CDR2 is SNEGSKA in the germline V gene (reference sequence). This CDR3 is 13 amino acids long. CDR3 loop: CSATEQGDQPQHF. CDR3 nucleotide sequence: TGCAGTGCTACCGAACAGGGAGATCAGCCCCAGCATTTT.

The chain recombines TRBV29-1 with TRBJ2-2; 11 bases are shared with TRBD2. The length of the CDR3 is 14 residues. The J segment lost 8 bases and the V segment lost 7 bases, leaving 9 bases of the junction unmatched. CDR1 and CDR2 (germline): SQVTM, ANQGSEA. The CDR3 protein is CSGRKTSGTGELFF. The CDR3 DNA reads TGCAGCGGCCGGAAGACTAGCGGGACTGGGGAGCTGTTTTTT.

The sample holds a few counts of this clonotype. The chain joins TRBV6-5 to TRBJ1-3; the D gene is possibly TRBD1 (6 bases). This CDR3 comprises 14 residues. Trimming shortened V by 4 bases and J by 4 bases, and 11 bases separated the two germline ends. Germline CDR1 is MNHEY and CDR2 is SVGAGI. Written as DNA, the CDR3 is TGTGCCAGCAGTTTACAGGGTCCCGGAAACACCATATATTTT. This gives the protein CASSLQGPGNTIYF.